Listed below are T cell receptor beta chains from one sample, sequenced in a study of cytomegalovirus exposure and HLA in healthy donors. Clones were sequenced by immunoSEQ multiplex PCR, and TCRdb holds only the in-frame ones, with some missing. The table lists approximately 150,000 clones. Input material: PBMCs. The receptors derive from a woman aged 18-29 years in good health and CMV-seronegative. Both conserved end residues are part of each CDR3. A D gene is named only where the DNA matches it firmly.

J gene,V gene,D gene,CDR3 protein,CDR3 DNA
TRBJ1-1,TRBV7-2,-,CASSLGPGGWGTEAFF,TGTGCCAGCAGCTTAGGCCCGGGGGGATGGGGCACTGAAGCTTTCTTT
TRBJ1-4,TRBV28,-,CASSSRVVLFF,TGTGCCAGCAGTTCCAGGGTGGTCTTGTTTTTT
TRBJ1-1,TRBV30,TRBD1,CAWSVGTGGTEAFF,TGTGCCTGGAGTGTAGGGACAGGGGGCACTGAAGCTTTCTTT
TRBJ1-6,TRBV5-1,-,CASSLAGGRNSPLHF,TGCGCCAGCAGCTTGGCCGGGGGACGGAATTCACCCCTCCACTTT
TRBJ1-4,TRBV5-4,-,CASSLVSGEKLFF,TGTGCCAGCAGCTTGGTATCCGGTGAAAAACTGTTTTTT
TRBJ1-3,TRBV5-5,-,CASSPMDSSSGNTIYF,TGTGCCAGCAGCCCCATGGACAGTTCCTCTGGAAACACCATATATTTT
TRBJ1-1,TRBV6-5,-,CASSYSFGGGRTEAFF,TGTGCCAGCAGTTACTCGTTCGGGGGAGGGAGGACTGAAGCTTTCTTT
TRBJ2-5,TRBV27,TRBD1,CASSRGQRETQYF,TGTGCCAGCAGCCGGGGACAGAGAGAGACCCAGTACTTC
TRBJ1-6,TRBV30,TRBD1,CAWGTGGDSPLHF,TGTGCCTGGGGAACAGGGGGCGATTCACCCCTCCACTTT
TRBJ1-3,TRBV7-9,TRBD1,CASSQQGAVGTIYF,TGTGCCAGCAGCCAACAGGGGGCTGTCGGCACCATATATTTT
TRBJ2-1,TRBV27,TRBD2,CASSSRLAAYNEQFF,TGTGCCAGCAGTTCACGACTAGCGGCCTACAATGAGCAGTTCTTC
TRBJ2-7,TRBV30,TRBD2,CAWTLGLAGGSSYEQYF,TGTGCCTGGACCTTAGGGCTAGCGGGAGGTTCCTCCTACGAGCAGTACTTC
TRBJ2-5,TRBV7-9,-,CASSLNNQETQYF,TGTGCCAGCAGCTTAAACAACCAAGAGACCCAGTACTTC
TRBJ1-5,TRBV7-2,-,CASNQPDSNQPQHF,TGTGCCAGCAACCAACCAGATAGCAATCAGCCCCAGCATTTT
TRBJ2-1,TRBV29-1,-,CSVVGQGSYNEQFF,TGCAGCGTTGTAGGTCAGGGCTCCTACAATGAGCAGTTCTTC